This T cell receptor (beta chain) was identified in a study of blood T cell repertoires in COVID-19. Repertoires were generated with immunoSEQ multiplex PCR, while TCRdb's copy carries only in-frame clones and drops some. The sample records roughly 400,000 clones, around 90% being singletons. V gave up 6 bases and J gave up 5 bases, with 11 bases separating them. This CDR3 comprises 14 residues. Per germline, CDR1 MNHEY and CDR2 SMNVEV (reference sequence). With respect to this clone: The sample holds other DNA sequences that translate to the same CDR3.

Input material: PBMCs or T cells enriched from blood (not recorded which). The source is a woman aged 40-49 years with acute COVID-19. The J gene is TRBJ1-6, the V gene TRBV27; possible D gene TRBD1, 5 bases. CDR3 nucleotides: TGTGCCAGCAGCCTTGGGGGGAATAATTCACCCCTCCACTTT. It encodes CASSLGGNNSPLHF.